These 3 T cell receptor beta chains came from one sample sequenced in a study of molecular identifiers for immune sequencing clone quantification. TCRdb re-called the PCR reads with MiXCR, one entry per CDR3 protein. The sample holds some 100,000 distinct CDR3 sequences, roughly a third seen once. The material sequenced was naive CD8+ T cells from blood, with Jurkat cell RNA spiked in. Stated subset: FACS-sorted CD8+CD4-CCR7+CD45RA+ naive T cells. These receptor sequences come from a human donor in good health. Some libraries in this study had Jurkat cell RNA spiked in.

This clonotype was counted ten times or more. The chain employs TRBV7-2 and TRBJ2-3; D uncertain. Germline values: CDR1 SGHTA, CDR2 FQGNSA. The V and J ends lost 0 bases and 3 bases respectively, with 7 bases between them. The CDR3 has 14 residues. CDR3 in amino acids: CASSLALGTDTQYF. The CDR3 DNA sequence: TGTGCCAGCAGCTTAGCGTTGGGGACAGATACGCAGTATTTT. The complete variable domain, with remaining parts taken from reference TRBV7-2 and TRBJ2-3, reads GAGVSQSPSNKVTEKGKDVELRCDPISGHTALYWYRQSLGQGLEFLIYFQGNSAPDKSGLPSDRFSAERTGGSVSTLTIQRTQQEDSAVYLCASSLALGTDTQYFGPGTRLTVL.

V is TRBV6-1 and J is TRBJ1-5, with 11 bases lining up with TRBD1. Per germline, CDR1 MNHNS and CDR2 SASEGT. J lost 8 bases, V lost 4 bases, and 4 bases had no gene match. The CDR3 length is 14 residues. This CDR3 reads CASSGRTGGEPQHF. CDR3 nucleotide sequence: TGTGCCAGCAGTGGACGGACAGGGGGCGAGCCCCAGCATTTT.

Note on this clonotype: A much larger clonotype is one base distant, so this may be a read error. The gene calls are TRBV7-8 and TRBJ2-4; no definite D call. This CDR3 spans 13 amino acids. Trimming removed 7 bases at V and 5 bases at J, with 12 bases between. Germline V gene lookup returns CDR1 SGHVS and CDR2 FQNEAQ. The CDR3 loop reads CASNQQHENIQYF. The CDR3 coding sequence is TGTGCCAGCAACCAACAACATGAAAACATTCAGTACTTC.